This T cell receptor (beta chain) was obtained from a study of blood T cells in healthy people across ages. Primed by a sample-barcoded 5' primer and a J-beta primer mix, a second PCR proceeded for about 6 to 12 cycles. In TCRdb, the 5' RACE reads were re-called with MiXCR into one record per CDR3 protein. This sample has a few hundred thousand distinct CDR3 sequences, with about 29% found just once. CDR1 and CDR2 from the germline V gene are SQVTM and ANQGSEA. V lost 7 bases to trimming and J lost 1 base, with 7 bases between them. The CDR3 extends over 11 amino acids. The same specimen was also included in a second study, on T cells of mothers and their children.

Sequencing was performed on blood. V usage is TRBV29-1 and J usage is TRBJ1-2; D is unresolved. This receptor was identified in a boy between 2 and 15 years old in good health. The CDR3 protein is CSAADNYGYTF. The CDR3 nucleotides read TGCAGCGCCGCAGATAACTATGGCTACACCTTC.